A selection of T cell receptor beta chains follows, all from one sample in a study of shared clonotypes between healthy human individuals. The data were produced by immunoSEQ multiplex PCR, yet TCRdb's version contains in-frame clones alone and is incomplete. The profile shows 2 million to 3 million clones, more than 80% of them singletons. Sample: naive CD4+ T cells sorted from blood. These receptors were collected from a man between 18 and 29 years old in good health. Both conserved end residues are part of each CDR3. The D gene is left open where the match is weak. Size is omitted from some rows. Given values are once, few, many or a class for expanded clones.

once	TRBD1	TRBV19	TRBJ1-6	TGTGCCAGTAGTATGCGGGACAGGACTAACTATAATTCACCCCTCCACTTT	CASSMRDRTNYNSPLHF
few	.	TRBV20-1	TRBJ1-2	TGCAGTAGGGAGTCAAGGAGCGGCTACACCTTC	CSRESRSGYTF
.	TRBD1	TRBV30	TRBJ1-6	TGTGCCTGGAGTACGGACAGGGTTACAGGGTCCTATAATTCACCCCTCCACTTT	CAWSTDRVTGSYNSPLHF
.	.	TRBV7-9	TRBJ2-7	TGTGCCAGCAGCCAGTTGAGCCCCTCCGAGCAGTACTTC	CASSQLSPSEQYF
.	.	TRBV6-5	TRBJ2-5	TGTGCCAGCAGTTCCCGGGACTACCAAGAGACCCAGTACTTC	CASSSRDYQETQYF
few	.	TRBV15	TRBJ1-2	TGTGCCACCAGCAGAGATCTTCAGGGAATGGGTGGCTACACCTTC	CATSRDLQGMGGYTF
.	.	TRBV7-8	TRBJ1-1	TGTGCCAGCAGCTTAGGTCAGGCTAAGAACACTGAAGCTTTCTTT	CASSLGQAKNTEAFF
.	TRBD1	TRBV6-4	TRBJ2-7	TGTGCCAGCAGAGATAAACAGGGGGCTAAAGAGTTTCTATGTCCCTACGAGCAGTACTTC	CASRDKQGAKEFLCPYEQYF
.	.	TRBV7-2	TRBJ2-7	TGTGCCAGCAGCTTAGGAGGCAACTCCTACGAGCAGTACTTC	CASSLGGNSYEQYF
.	TRBD2	TRBV19	TRBJ2-3	TGTGCCACCCCCTACCCCCGACTAGCGAGGCCAGATACGCAGTATTTT	CATPYPRLARPDTQYF
.	.	TRBV6-1	TRBJ2-6	TGTGCCAGCACAATGGAACCCTCTGGGGCCAACGTCCTGACTTTC	CASTMEPSGANVLTF
.	.	TRBV20-1	TRBJ2-7	TGCAGTGTTGGGGATACCTACGAGCAGTACTTC	CSVGDTYEQYF
.	TRBD1	TRBV6-6	TRBJ2-7	TGTGCCAGCAGTTATGGGACAGGGGGGCCCTACGAGCAGTACTTC	CASSYGTGGPYEQYF
.	.	TRBV6-5	TRBJ2-6	TGTGCCAGCAGTCGAACAGGGTCTGGGGCCAACGTCCTGACTTTC	CASSRTGSGANVLTF
few	.	TRBV30	TRBJ1-1	TGTGCCTGGATTAAGAGGGGTACAGATGAAGCTTTCTTT	CAWIKRGTDEAFF
.	.	TRBV7-8	TRBJ1-5	TGTGCCAGCAGCCTTAAGGGAGAGCCCCAGCATTTT	CASSLKGEPQHF
.	.	TRBV27	TRBJ1-6	TGTGCCAGCAGTTTATCGAGCGGGGGAAATTCACCCCTCCACTTT	CASSLSSGGNSPLHF